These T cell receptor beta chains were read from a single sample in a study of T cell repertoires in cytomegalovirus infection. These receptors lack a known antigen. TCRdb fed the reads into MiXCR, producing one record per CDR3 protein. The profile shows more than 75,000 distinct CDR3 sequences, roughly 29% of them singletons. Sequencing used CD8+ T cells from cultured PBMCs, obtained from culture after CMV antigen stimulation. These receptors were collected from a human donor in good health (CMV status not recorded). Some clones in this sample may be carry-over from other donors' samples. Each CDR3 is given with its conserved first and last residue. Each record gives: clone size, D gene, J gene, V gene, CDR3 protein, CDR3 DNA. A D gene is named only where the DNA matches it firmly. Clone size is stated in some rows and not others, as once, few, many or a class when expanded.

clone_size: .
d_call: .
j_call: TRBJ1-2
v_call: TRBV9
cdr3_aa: CASSVGGGNYGYTF
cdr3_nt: TGTGCCAGCAGCGTAGGAGGGGGAAATTATGGCTACACCTTC

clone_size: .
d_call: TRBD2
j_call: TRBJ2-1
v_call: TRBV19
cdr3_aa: CASSIGLAGESYNEQFF
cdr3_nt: TGTGCCAGTAGTATAGGGCTAGCGGGGGAGTCTTACAATGAGCAGTTCTTC

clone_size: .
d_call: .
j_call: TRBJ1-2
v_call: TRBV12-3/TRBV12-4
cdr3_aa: CASSLAQRIYGYTF
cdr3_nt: TGTGCCAGCAGTTTAGCACAGCGGATCTATGGCTACACCTTC

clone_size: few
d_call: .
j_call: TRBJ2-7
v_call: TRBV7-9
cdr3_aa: CASSLTWGVRGEQYF
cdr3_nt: TGTGCCAGCAGCTTGACCTGGGGAGTACGGGGCGAGCAGTACTTC

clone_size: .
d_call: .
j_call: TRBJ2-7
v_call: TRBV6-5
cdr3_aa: CASSYSFEQDYEQYF
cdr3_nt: TGTGCCAGCAGTTACTCTTTTGAGCAGGACTACGAGCAGTACTTC

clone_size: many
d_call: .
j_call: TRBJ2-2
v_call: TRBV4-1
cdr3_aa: CASSQDWRGSGELFF
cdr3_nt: TGCGCCAGCAGCCAAGATTGGAGGGGGTCCGGGGAGCTGTTTTTT

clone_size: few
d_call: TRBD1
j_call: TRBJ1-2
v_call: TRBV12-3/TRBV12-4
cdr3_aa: CASSFTGTGSYGYTF
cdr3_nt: TGTGCCAGCAGTTTCACTGGGACAGGATCGTATGGCTACACCTTC

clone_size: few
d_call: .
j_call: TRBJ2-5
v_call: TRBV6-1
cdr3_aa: CASSEARGGLQETQYF
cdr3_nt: TGTGCCAGCAGTGAAGCTCGCGGGGGCCTTCAAGAGACCCAGTACTTC

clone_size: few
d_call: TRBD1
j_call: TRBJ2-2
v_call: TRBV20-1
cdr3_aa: CSAPDRGPTGELFF
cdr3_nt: TGCAGTGCTCCTGACAGGGGGCCCACCGGGGAGCTGTTTTTT

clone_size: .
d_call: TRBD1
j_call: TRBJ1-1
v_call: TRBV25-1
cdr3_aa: CASTEGATGAANTEAFF
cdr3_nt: TGTGCCAGCACTGAGGGCGCGACAGGGGCGGCGAACACTGAAGCTTTCTTT

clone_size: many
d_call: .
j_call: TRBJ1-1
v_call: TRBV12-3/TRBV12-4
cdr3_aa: CASSLGPGTEAFF
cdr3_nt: TGTGCCAGCAGTTTAGGGCCCGGCACTGAAGCTTTCTTT

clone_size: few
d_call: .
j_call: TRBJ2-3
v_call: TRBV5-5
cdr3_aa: CASSPASGTDTQYF
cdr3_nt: TGTGCCAGCAGCCCCGCTTCCGGCACAGATACGCAGTATTTT

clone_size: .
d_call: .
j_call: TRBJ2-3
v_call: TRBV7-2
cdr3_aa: CASSLGGFTDTQYF
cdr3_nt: TGTGCCAGCAGCTTAGGCGGCTTCACAGATACGCAGTATTTT

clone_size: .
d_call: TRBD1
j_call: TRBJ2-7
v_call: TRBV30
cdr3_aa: CAWSPGQGYEQYF
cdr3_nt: TGTGCCTGGAGTCCGGGACAGGGATACGAGCAGTACTTC

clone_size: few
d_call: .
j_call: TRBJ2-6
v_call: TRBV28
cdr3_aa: CASRVRRLGANVLTF
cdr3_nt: TGTGCCAGCAGAGTAAGGAGGCTTGGGGCCAACGTCCTGACTTTC

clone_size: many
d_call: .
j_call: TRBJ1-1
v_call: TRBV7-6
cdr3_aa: CASSLAGLTEAFF
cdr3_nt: TGTGCCAGCAGCTTAGCGGGCCTGACTGAAGCTTTCTTT

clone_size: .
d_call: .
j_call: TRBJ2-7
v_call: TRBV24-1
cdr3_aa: CATSEKAAYEQYF
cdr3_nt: TGTGCCACCAGTGAAAAGGCAGCCTACGAGCAGTACTTC

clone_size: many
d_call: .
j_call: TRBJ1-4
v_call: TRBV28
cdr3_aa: CASSIPMGKLFF
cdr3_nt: TGTGCCAGCAGTATACCGATGGGAAAACTGTTTTTT

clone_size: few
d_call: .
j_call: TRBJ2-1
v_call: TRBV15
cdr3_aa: CATSRDKEHPRVDEQFF
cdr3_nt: TGTGCCACCAGCAGAGATAAGGAGCACCCCAGGGTCGATGAGCAGTTCTTC

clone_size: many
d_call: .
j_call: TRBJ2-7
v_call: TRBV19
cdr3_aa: CASSISTVSREQYF
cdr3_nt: TGTGCCAGTAGTATCTCAACGGTCTCGAGGGAGCAGTACTTC

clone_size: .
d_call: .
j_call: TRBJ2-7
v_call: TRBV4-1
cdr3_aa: CASSQDLRGGEQYF
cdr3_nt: TGCGCCAGCAGCCAAGATCTGAGAGGGGGGGAGCAGTACTTC

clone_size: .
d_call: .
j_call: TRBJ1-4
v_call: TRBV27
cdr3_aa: CASSIFREEELFF
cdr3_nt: TGTGCCAGCAGCATTTTCAGGGAGGAGGAACTGTTTTTT

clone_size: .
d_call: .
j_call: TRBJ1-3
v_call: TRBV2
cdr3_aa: CASSDTFGNTIYF
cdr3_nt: TGTGCCAGCAGTGATACATTTGGAAACACCATATATTTT

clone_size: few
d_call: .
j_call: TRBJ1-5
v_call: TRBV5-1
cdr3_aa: CASSADSNQPQHF
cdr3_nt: TGCGCCAGCAGCGCAGATAGCAATCAGCCCCAGCATTTT

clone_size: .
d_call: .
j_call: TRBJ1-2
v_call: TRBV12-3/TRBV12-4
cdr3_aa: CASSSDSLYGYTF
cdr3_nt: TGTGCCAGCAGTTCTGACAGCCTCTATGGCTACACCTTC

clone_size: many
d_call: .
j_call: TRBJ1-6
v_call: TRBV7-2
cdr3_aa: CASQRGYNSPLHF
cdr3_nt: TGTGCCAGCCAGAGAGGCTATAATTCACCCCTCCACTTT

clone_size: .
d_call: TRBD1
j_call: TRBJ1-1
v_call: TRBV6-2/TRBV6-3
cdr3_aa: CASSYDREQGNTEAFF
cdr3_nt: TGTGCCAGCAGTTACGACAGGGAGCAAGGGAACACTGAAGCTTTCTTT

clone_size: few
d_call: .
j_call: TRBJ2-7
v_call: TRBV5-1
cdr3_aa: CASSLVLPTDSYEQYF
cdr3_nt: TGCGCCAGCAGCTTGGTTTTGCCGACTGACTCCTACGAGCAGTACTTC

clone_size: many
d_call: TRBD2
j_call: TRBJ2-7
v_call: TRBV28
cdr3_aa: CASSFLGVNGLGHIYEQYF
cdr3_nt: TGTGCCAGCAGTTTTTTGGGTGTAAATGGACTAGGCCACATCTACGAGCAGTACTTC

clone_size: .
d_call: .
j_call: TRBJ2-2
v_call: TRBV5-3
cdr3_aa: CASSLYHGELFF
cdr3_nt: TGTGCCAGCAGCTTGTATCATGGGGAGCTGTTTTTT

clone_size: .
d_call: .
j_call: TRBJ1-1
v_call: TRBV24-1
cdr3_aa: CATSNWGALAFF
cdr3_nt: TGTGCCACCAGTAATTGGGGGGCTTTGGCTTTCTTT

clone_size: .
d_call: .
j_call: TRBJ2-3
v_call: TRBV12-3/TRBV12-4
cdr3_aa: CASSLFEIDTQYF
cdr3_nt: TGTGCCAGCAGTTTGTTTGAGATAGATACGCAGTATTTT

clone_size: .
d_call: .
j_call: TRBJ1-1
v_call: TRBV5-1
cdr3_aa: CASSLATGDTEAFF
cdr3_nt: TGCGCCAGCAGCTTGGCCACGGGGGACACTGAAGCTTTCTTT

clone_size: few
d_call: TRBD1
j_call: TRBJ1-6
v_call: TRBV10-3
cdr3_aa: CATARQGDNSPLHF
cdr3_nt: TGTGCCACCGCGAGACAGGGGGATAATTCACCCCTCCACTTT

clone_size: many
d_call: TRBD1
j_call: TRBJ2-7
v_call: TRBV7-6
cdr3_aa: CASSLEGQAFYEQYF
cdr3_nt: TGTGCCAGCAGCTTAGAAGGACAGGCATTCTACGAGCAGTACTTC

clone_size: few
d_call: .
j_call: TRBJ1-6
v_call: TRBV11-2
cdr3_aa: CAEGNSPLHF
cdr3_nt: TGTGCAGAGGGCAATTCACCCCTCCACTTT

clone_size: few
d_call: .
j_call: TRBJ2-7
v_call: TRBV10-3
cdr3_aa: CAISELMGTYEQYF
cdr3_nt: TGTGCCATCAGTGAGTTAATGGGAACCTACGAGCAGTACTTC

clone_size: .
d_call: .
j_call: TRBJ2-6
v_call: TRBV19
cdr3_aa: CASSPSDSGANVLTF
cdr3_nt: TGTGCCAGTAGTCCCTCCGACTCTGGGGCCAACGTCCTGACTTTC

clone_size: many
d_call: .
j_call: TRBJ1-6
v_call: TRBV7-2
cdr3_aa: CASSLAPGVGSPLHF
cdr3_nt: TGTGCCAGCAGCTTAGCGCCCGGGGTGGGTTCACCCCTCCACTTT

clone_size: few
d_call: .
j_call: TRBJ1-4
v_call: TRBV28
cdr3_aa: CASSRTNRDIGYVDEKLFF
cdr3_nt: TGTGCCAGCAGTCGAACAAACCGGGACATCGGGTATGTGGATGAAAAACTGTTTTTT

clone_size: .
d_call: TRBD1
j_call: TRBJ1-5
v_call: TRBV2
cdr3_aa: CASRGGTGREDQPQHF
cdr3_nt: TGTGCCAGCAGGGGAGGGACAGGGCGCGAGGATCAGCCCCAGCATTTT

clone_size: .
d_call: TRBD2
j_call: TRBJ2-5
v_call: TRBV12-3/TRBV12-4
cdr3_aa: CASSLLGSGGIETQYF
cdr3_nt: TGTGCCAGCAGTTTATTGGGTAGCGGGGGGATAGAGACCCAGTACTTC